This TCR beta chain was observed in a study of T cell repertoires in cytomegalovirus infection. Study overall: Both a matching HLA type and CMV infection were indicated by public TCR beta signatures. Study results and caveats: The study found HLA-C-restricted CMV-specific TCR beta clonotypes dominating the ex vivo response.

TCRdb re-called the reads with MiXCR, one entry per CDR3 protein. The sample has 290,000 or so distinct CDR3 sequences, roughly 25% seen once. CDR1 LGHNT and CDR2 FRNRAP come from the germline V gene. V was pared by 5 bases and J by 1 base, with 12 bases between. This CDR3 has 14 residues. On this clonotype itself: Its antigen remains unknown.

Sequences were obtained from PBMCs. The chain links TRBV12-5 to TRBJ2-7; no clear D. This TCR came from a human donor in good health (CMV status not recorded). Some clones in this sample may be carry-over from other donors' samples. CDR3 sequence (DNA): TGTGCTAGTGGTCCCCCGGGCGCATCCTACGAGCAGTACTTC. Amino acid sequence: CASGPPGASYEQYF.